This T cell receptor beta chain was identified in a study of blood T cell repertoires in COVID-19 (dated by TCRdb to about 2020). Regarding the research as a whole: Samples from collaborators originated in the United States, Italy and Spain and spanned both the acute and convalescent phases of COVID-19. The material from the prospective study consisted of cDNA or gDNA derived from T cells, B-cell-depleted T cells, or PBMCs. The dataset comprised deeply sampled blood TCRbeta repertoires from subjects exposed to, actively infected with, or recovered from COVID-19. A freely available public database, intended as a resource for researchers studying the immune response to SARS-CoV-2, is where the repertoires were released. The samples were drawn from the first 160 participants of the ongoing ImmuneRACE study and from some 1,300 subjects provided by 6 global collaborators. A de-identified subject ID, COVID-19 status, age in years and sex were almost always included in the sample metadata. Where available, HLA class I and class II types were obtained from metadata supplied by the sample provider rather than from assay-based typing.

TCRbeta CDR3 regions were amplified from genomic DNA by means of the immunoSEQ Assay, a bias-controlled multiplex PCR. On the authors' methods: The number of nucleated cells in each sample was estimated from the amplification of reference gene primers within the assay. Sequence reads were collapsed and filtered to measure the absolute abundance of every unique TCRbeta CDR3 rearrangement. For each sample, productive Simpson clonality was calculated as the square root of Simpson's diversity index over productive rearrangements. Held by TCRdb, this immuneACCESS table contains in-frame sequences only and omits some clones. Under half of the omission traces to an unresolved V gene where checked; the cause of the rest is unknown. V and J calls and clone size come straight from that table; D and trimming were deduced from the DNA. In all, the sample holds over 150,000 clones, and roughly 88% of those were seen once. The ten largest clonotypes hold roughly 0.62% of the sample.

Regarding this clone: No antigen is known for it. Base qualities are not at hand, and no much larger clone is one base apart.

Study-level results and caveats: The quantity of clinical and demographic metadata differed by source and by participant and was supplied without curation.

The CDR3 runs 16 amino acids, cysteine and phenylalanine included. The DNA shown is the 48-base CDR3, in frame from base 1. The germline V end is reduced by 1 base and the J end by 3 bases; junction bases left unmatched: 6. Sequences SGDLS (CDR1) and YYNGEE (CDR2) are obtained from the germline V gene. At one collaborating source in Seattle, patients were enrolled during active infection and were followed longitudinally through the course of disease. Each collaborating institution followed its own protocols to collect whole blood in K2EDTA tubes. For TCRbeta analysis, collaborators shipped samples in one of three forms: frozen whole blood, isolated PBMCs, or DNA extracted from either of those sample types.

The receptor was derived from a man between 60 and 75 years old with COVID-19, enrolled during active disease. The chain is encoded by TRBV9 joined to TRBJ2-3; TRBD2 matches 9 bases in the middle. The sequencing sample was made of peripheral blood. The nucleotide sequence is given as TGTGCCAGCAGCGTATGGGGCGGGGGGGCAACAGATACGCAGTATTTT. Translated, it gives CASSVWGGGATDTQYF.